This T cell receptor (beta chain) was sequenced for a study of shared T cell receptors in the human thymus. This CDR3 has 17 residues. J was trimmed by 2 bases and V by 0 bases; bases with no gene match: 7. Germline CDR1 is GTSNPN and CDR2 is SVGIG (reference sequence). Measured with immunoSEQ multiplex PCR; TCRdb has only the in-frame clones, and not every one. The table records over 450,000 clones, about four fifths of them present only once. These sequences were also reported in another study, on human thymus T cells. That work contributes: Resections from corrective heart surgery provided thymus tissue.

The sequenced sample consisted of thymocytes. The chain has TRBV30 and TRBJ2-5; 12 bases are shared with TRBD2. The origin of this receptor is a boy in the first two years of life with a congenital heart defect. Written as DNA, the CDR3 is TGTGCCTGGAGTGTTCTAGCGGGAGGGCCCGAACAAGAGACCCAGTACTTC. Encoded protein: CAWSVLAGGPEQETQYF.